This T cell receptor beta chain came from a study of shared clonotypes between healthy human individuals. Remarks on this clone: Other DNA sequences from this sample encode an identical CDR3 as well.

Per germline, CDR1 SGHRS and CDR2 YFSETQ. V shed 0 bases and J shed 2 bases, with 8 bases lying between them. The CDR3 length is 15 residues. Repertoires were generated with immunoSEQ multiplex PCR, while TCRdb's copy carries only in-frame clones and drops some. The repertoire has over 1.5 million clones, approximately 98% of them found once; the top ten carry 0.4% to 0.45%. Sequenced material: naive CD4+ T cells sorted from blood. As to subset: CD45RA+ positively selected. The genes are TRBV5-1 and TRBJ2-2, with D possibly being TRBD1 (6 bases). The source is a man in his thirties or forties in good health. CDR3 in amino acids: CASSLGGTNTGELFF. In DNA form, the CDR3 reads TGCGCCAGCAGCTTGGGAGGGACAAACACCGGGGAGCTGTTTTTT.